These 9 T cell receptor beta chains came from one sample sequenced in a study of human T cells and chemical hapten exposure. Noted time point: pre-sensitization, week 0. The treatment here: therapeutic diphenylcyclopropenone sensitization with weekly scalp DPC. Unfractionated whole blood was the source from which total RNA was extracted. TCRdb re-derived calls from the RACE reads in MiXCR, one entry per CDR3 protein. This sample has tens of thousands of distinct CDR3 sequences, with approximately 12% found just once. This specimen consisted of whole blood, obtained in connection with sensitization to the hapten diphenylcyclopropenone (DPC). The receptor set was obtained from a woman between 35 and 50 years old with alopecia areata. Some clones in this sample may be carry-over from other donors' samples.

Ten or more counts support this clonotype. J is TRBJ2-1 and V is TRBV30; no clear D. Germline CDR1 reads GTSNPN; CDR2 reads SVGIG (reference sequence). The V end lost 2 bases, the J end lost 4 bases, and 3 bases lay between the germline ends. The CDR3 is 11 amino acids. Here the CDR3 DNA reads TGTGCCTGGAGTAATTACAATGAGCAGTTCTTC. This encodes CAWSNYNEQFF. Filled out from reference TRBV30 and TRBJ2-1, the complete variable domain reads SQTIHQWPATLVQPVGSPLSLECTVEGTSNPNLYWYRQAAGRGLQLLFYSVGIGQISSEVPQNLSASRPQDRQFILSSKKLLLSDSGFYLCAWSNYNEQFFGPGTRLTVL.

As to this clonotype: Possible read error: a much larger clone is one base away. The genes are TRBV9 and TRBJ2-7, with D possibly being TRBD1 or TRBD2 (5 bases each). The V end was cut by 4 bases, the J end by 2 bases, with 16 bases between. The germline V gene encodes CDR1 SGDLS and CDR2 YYNGEE. The CDR3 extends over 15 amino acids. The CDR3 DNA reads TGTGCCAGCAGCCGGAACGGGGACCCAACCTACGAGCAGTACTTC. Its translation is CASSRNGDPTYEQYF.

This clonotype was seen only a few times. This sequence joins TRBV28 and TRBJ1-4; D unresolved. Trimming took 4 bases from V and 3 from J, leaving 12 bases between them. The CDR3 runs to 15 residues. The germline V gene encodes CDR1 MDHEN and CDR2 SYDVKM. The CDR3 coding sequence is TGTGCCAGCAGTTCCCCCGGGAGATCTAATGAAAAACTGTTTTTT. Amino acid sequence: CASSSPGRSNEKLFF.

This clonotype came up a few times. The chain employs TRBV7-9 and TRBJ2-3; weak D call: TRBD2 (6 bases). Germline V gives CDR1 SEHNR, CDR2 FQNEAQ (reference sequence). V was clipped by 6 bases and J by 2 bases, with 12 bases between them. This CDR3 has 14 amino acids. As DNA, the CDR3 is TGTGCCAGCAGTCCGGGGGATTTCACAGATACGCAGTATTTT. This sequence encodes CASSPGDFTDTQYF.

The chain combines TRBV18 with TRBJ1-1; D is perhaps TRBD1 (5 bases). V lost 5 bases and J lost 7, with 17 bases in between. This CDR3 region has 14 residues. CDR1 and CDR2 (germline): KGHSH, LQKENI. The CDR3, as DNA: TGTGCCAGCTCAACGAGTAGGGGAAATAATGAAGCTTTCTTT. This codes for CASSTSRGNNEAFF.

The chain couples TRBV18 to TRBJ2-1; D is unclear. Germline CDR1 KGHSH, CDR2 LQKENI. V was clipped by 0 bases and J by 2 bases, with 8 bases between them. The CDR3 spans 15 residues. The CDR3 sequence: CASSPPEPPYNEQFF. The CDR3 nucleotides read TGTGCCAGCTCACCACCCGAGCCTCCCTACAATGAGCAGTTCTTC.

The sample holds many counts of this clonotype. The gene calls are TRBV7-9 and TRBJ2-3; 12 positions agree with TRBD2. The CDR3 has 16 residues. Germline assignment: CDR1 SEHNR and CDR2 FQNEAQ (reference sequence). J gave up 5 bases and V 5 bases, and 8 bases lay outside the gene matches. In nucleotides, the CDR3 is TGTGCCAGCAGCCCGCCTAGCGGGAGGGAGATAGATACGCAGTATTTT. It translates to CASSPPSGREIDTQYF.

This chain joins TRBV19 and TRBJ2-1; no firm D call. The V end was cut by 3 bases, the J end by 1 base, with 10 bases between. In germline, CDR1 is LNHDA, CDR2 SQIVND (reference sequence). The CDR3 loop spans 15 amino acids. The CDR3 region is CASSIRLSSYNEQFF. As DNA, the CDR3 is TGTGCCAGTAGTATCCGGCTCTCTTCCTACAATGAGCAGTTCTTC. Drawing the rest from reference TRBV19 and TRBJ2-1, the complete variable domain is DGGITQSPKYLFRKEGQNVTLSCEQNLNHDAMYWYRQDPGQGLRLIYYSQIVNDFQKGDIAEGYSVSREKKESFPLTVTSAQKNPTAFYLCASSIRLSSYNEQFFGPGTRLTVL.

The chain combines TRBV29-1 with TRBJ2-1; TRBD1 aligns across 7 bases. Germline trimming cut 4 bases from V and 4 bases from J; bases unmatched to any gene: 7. The CDR3 consists of 14 residues. The germline CDR1 and CDR2 sequences are SQVTM and ANQGSEA. The CDR3 loop reads CSVGRDRLYNEQFF. For the CDR3, the DNA is TGCAGCGTTGGCCGGGACAGATTATACAATGAGCAGTTCTTC.